This T cell receptor (beta chain) was captured in a study of blood T cell repertoires in COVID-19. The CDR3 covers 15 residues. Trimming removed 4 bases from V and 4 bases from J; junction bases left unmatched: 7. CDR1 and CDR2 (germline): MGHRA, YSYEKL. The assay was immunoSEQ multiplex PCR, and TCRdb's table has in-frame clones only and misses some. The sample yields over 200,000 clones, 70% to 90% seen once. This chain connects TRBV4-1 to TRBJ2-5, with 9 positions matching TRBD1. Source material: PBMCs or T cells enriched from blood (not recorded which). This receptor was identified in a woman aged 50 to 65 who had recovered from COVID-19. CDR3 nucleotides: TGCGCCAGCAGCCTGACAGGGGGGACGGGAGAGACCCAGTACTTC. It codes for CASSLTGGTGETQYF.